The following is a TCR beta chain sequence with its context. Its target is unknown. PCR amplification relied on 60 Vbeta primers (plus 13 Jbeta primers). Clones were sequenced by immunoSEQ multiplex PCR, and TCRdb holds only the in-frame ones, with some missing. The data hold about 170,000 clones, with roughly 80% observed a single time. The record originates from a study of cytomegalovirus exposure and HLA in healthy donors. Germline CDR1 and CDR2: SGHRS and YFSETQ. V gave up 0 bases and J gave up 1 base, with 7 bases separating them. This CDR3 contains 14 residues. Study-level findings and limits: Sequencing likely caused a cluster of highly shared sequence variants. Presence/absence comparisons presumed near-even sequencing depth among donors.

The sequencing sample was made of PBMCs. The chain uses TRBV5-1 and TRBJ1-1; D not resolved. The TCR was taken from a female donor in good health and CMV-seronegative. CDR3 residues: CASSLAGENTEAFF. DNA for the CDR3: TGCGCCAGCAGCTTGGCCGGGGAGAACACTGAAGCTTTCTTT.